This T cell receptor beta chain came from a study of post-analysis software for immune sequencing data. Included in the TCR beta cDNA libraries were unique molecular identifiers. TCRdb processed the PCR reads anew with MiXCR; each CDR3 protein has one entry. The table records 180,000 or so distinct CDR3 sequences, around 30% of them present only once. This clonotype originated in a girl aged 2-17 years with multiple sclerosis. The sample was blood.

In nucleotides, the CDR3 is TGCAGTGCTAGAGATCAGGGGATCTCTGGAAACACCATATATTTT. This codes for CSARDQGISGNTIYF. The chain is built from TRBV20-1 and TRBJ1-3; D possibly corresponds to TRBD1 (6 bases). Trimming took 0 bases from V and 0 from J, leaving 9 bases between them. Germline assignment: CDR1 DFQATT and CDR2 SNEGSKA (reference sequence). The CDR3 covers 15 residues.